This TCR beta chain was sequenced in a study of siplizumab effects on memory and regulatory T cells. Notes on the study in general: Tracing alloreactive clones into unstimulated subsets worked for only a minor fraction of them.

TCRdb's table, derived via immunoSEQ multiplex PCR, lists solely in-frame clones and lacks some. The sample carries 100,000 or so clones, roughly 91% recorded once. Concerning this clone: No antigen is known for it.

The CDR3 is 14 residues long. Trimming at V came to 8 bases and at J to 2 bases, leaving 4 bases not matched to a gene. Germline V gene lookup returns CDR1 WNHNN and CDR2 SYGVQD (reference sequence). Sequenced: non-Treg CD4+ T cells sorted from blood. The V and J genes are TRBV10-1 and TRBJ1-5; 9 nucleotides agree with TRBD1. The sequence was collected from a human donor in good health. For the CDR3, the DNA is TGCGCCAGCCCGGGACAGGGAGGCAATCAGCCCCAGCATTTT. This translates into CASPGQGGNQPQHF.